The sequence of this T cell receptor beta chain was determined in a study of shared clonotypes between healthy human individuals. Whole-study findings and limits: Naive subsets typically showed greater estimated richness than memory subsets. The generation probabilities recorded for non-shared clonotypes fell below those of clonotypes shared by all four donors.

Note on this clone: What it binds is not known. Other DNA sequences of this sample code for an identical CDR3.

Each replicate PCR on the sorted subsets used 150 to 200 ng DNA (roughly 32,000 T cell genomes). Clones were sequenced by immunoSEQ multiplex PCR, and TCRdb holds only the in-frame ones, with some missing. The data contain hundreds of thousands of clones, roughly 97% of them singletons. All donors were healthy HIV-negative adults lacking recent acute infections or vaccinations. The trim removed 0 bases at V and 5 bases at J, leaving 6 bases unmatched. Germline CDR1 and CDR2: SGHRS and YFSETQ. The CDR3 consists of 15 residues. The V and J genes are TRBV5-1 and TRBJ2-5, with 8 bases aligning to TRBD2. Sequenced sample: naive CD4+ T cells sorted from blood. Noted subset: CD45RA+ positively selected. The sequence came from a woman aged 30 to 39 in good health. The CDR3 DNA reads TGCGCCAGCAGCTTGGTAGCAGGCGGGGGGGAGACCCAGTACTTC. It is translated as CASSLVAGGGETQYF.